This is a list of T cell receptor beta chains from one sample in a study of blood T cell repertoires in COVID-19. TCRdb's table, derived via immunoSEQ multiplex PCR, lists solely in-frame clones and lacks some. Among 200,000 to 250,000 clones listed, 65% to 90% were seen once. The sample was PBMCs or T cells enriched from blood (not recorded which). Every receptor here comes from a woman aged 25-40 years who had been exposed to COVID-19. Both conserved end residues are part of each CDR3. The order of the fields is J gene, V gene, clone size, D gene, CDR3 DNA, CDR3 protein. A D gene is named only where the DNA matches it firmly. Expanded clones are given a class, and other clones once, few, many or no size at all.

j_gene: TRBJ2-2; v_gene: TRBV5-6; abundance: -; d_gene: -; CDR3nt: TGTGCCAGCAGCTTGGGGACTCCAACCGGGGAGCTGTTTTTT; CDR3aa: CASSLGTPTGELFF
j_gene: TRBJ1-2; v_gene: TRBV24-1; abundance: few; d_gene: -; CDR3nt: TGTGCCACCAGTGGAGCGAATGATGTTTATGGCTACACCTTC; CDR3aa: CATSGANDVYGYTF
j_gene: TRBJ1-1; v_gene: TRBV18; abundance: -; d_gene: -; CDR3nt: TGTGCCAGCTCACCGGGGGGGCCGGGGCTCCACACTGAAGCTTTCTTT; CDR3aa: CASSPGGPGLHTEAFF
j_gene: TRBJ2-2; v_gene: TRBV5-8; abundance: -; d_gene: TRBD1; CDR3nt: TGTGCCAGCAGCCGGGGACAGGGTCCCGGGGAGCTGTTTTTT; CDR3aa: CASSRGQGPGELFF
j_gene: TRBJ1-2; v_gene: TRBV19; abundance: -; d_gene: TRBD1; CDR3nt: TGTGCCAGCACAGGGGCGGTGAGCTACACCTTC; CDR3aa: CASTGAVSYTF
j_gene: TRBJ2-6; v_gene: TRBV18; abundance: -; d_gene: -; CDR3nt: TGTGCCAGCTCACCAAAGCCTCAGGGGAACTCTGGGGCCAACGTCCTGACTTTC; CDR3aa: CASSPKPQGNSGANVLTF
j_gene: TRBJ2-7; v_gene: TRBV5-4; abundance: -; d_gene: TRBD1; CDR3nt: TGTGCCAGCAGCCTTTTTGGGACAGGCGTTTACGAGCAGTACTTC; CDR3aa: CASSLFGTGVYEQYF
j_gene: TRBJ1-1; v_gene: TRBV19; abundance: -; d_gene: TRBD1; CDR3nt: TGTGCCAGTAGCCTTATTACAGGGGCCACTGAAGCTTTCTTT; CDR3aa: CASSLITGATEAFF
j_gene: TRBJ1-2; v_gene: TRBV24-1; abundance: once; d_gene: TRBD1; CDR3nt: TGTGCCACCAGTGGCGGACAGGGCTGGGTGGATGGCTACACCTTC; CDR3aa: CATSGGQGWVDGYTF
j_gene: TRBJ2-5; v_gene: TRBV29-1; abundance: -; d_gene: TRBD1; CDR3nt: TGCAGCGTTGGAGGGGGACAGAGGGTCACAGGGGAGACCCAGTACTTC; CDR3aa: CSVGGGQRVTGETQYF
j_gene: TRBJ1-1; v_gene: TRBV10-3; abundance: -; d_gene: -; CDR3nt: TGTGCCATCAGACCCATAGGGGCGGTCACTGAAGCTTTCTTT; CDR3aa: CAIRPIGAVTEAFF
j_gene: TRBJ1-5; v_gene: TRBV3-1/TRBV3-2; abundance: -; d_gene: -; CDR3nt: TGTGCCAGCAGCCAAGGACTAGAGGAGTATAGCAATCAGCCCCAGCATTTT; CDR3aa: CASSQGLEEYSNQPQHF
j_gene: TRBJ2-1; v_gene: TRBV7-6; abundance: -; d_gene: TRBD1; CDR3nt: TGTGCCAGCAGCTTCAACCCGGGACAGGGATACAATGAGCAGTTCTTC; CDR3aa: CASSFNPGQGYNEQFF
j_gene: TRBJ1-5; v_gene: TRBV2; abundance: once; d_gene: -; CDR3nt: TGTGCCAGCAGTGGGAGGGGCGGAGGCAATCAGCCCCAGCATTTT; CDR3aa: CASSGRGGGNQPQHF
j_gene: TRBJ2-5; v_gene: TRBV6-2/TRBV6-3; abundance: -; d_gene: TRBD2; CDR3nt: TGTGCCAGCAGTTACCTAGCGGGGGACTTTGAGACCCAGTACTTC; CDR3aa: CASSYLAGDFETQYF
j_gene: TRBJ2-1; v_gene: TRBV9; abundance: -; d_gene: TRBD2; CDR3nt: TGTGCCAGCAGCGGTCTAGCGGGGGGCGCGAGCTCCTACAATGAGCAGTTCTTC; CDR3aa: CASSGLAGGASSYNEQFF
j_gene: TRBJ1-3; v_gene: TRBV19; abundance: once; d_gene: TRBD1; CDR3nt: TGTGCCAGTAGTATAGGGGGACAGGGAACTGGAAACACCATATATTTT; CDR3aa: CASSIGGQGTGNTIYF
j_gene: TRBJ2-7; v_gene: TRBV11-2; abundance: -; d_gene: -; CDR3nt: TGTGCCAGCAGGCGGGCGGCGGGTATCTGGGTCTACGAGCAGTACTTC; CDR3aa: CASRRAAGIWVYEQYF